This T cell receptor (beta chain) was profiled in a study of shared clonotypes between healthy human individuals. For this clone: The antigen is not known. Other DNA sequences from this sample encode an identical CDR3 as well.

General observations from the study: Clonotypes which were not shared had lower generation probabilities than clonotypes that all four donors shared. A limitation of the genetic and exposure-history diversity represented arose from few donors.

Germline values: CDR1 SGHAT, CDR2 FQNNGV. The CDR3 extends over 15 amino acids. V gave up 1 base and J gave up 3 bases; unmatched junction bases: 2. Assay: immunoSEQ multiplex PCR; the TCRdb copy retains only in-frame clones and omits some. The table has a few million clones, more than 80% seen once. The J gene is TRBJ2-3, the V gene TRBV11-2, with 9 bases matching TRBD1. The sample was naive CD4+ T cells sorted from blood. Subset indicated: CD45RA+ positively selected. The receptor was isolated from a man between 18 and 29 years old in good health. The CDR3 here is CASSLGGQGTDTQYF. For the CDR3, the DNA is TGTGCCAGCAGCTTAGGGGGACAGGGAACAGATACGCAGTATTTT.